The 11 T cell receptor beta chains below were found in one sample sequenced in a study of blood T cell repertoires in COVID-19. TCRdb's copy holds only in-frame clones and misses some; the assay was immunoSEQ multiplex PCR. The sample yields 200,000 to 300,000 clones, about 85% seen once. The sequencing sample was made of peripheral blood. The receptors were gathered from a man between 60 and 75 years old with acute or convalescent COVID-19.

The chain has TRBV19 and TRBJ2-6; 7 nucleotides line up with TRBD2. The length of the CDR3 is 16 residues. The ends lost 4 bases at V and 0 bases at J; junction bases unmatched: 3. Germline V gives CDR1 LNHDA, CDR2 SQIVND (reference sequence). The CDR3 coding sequence is TGTGCCAGTAGTACGGGGGGAACCTCTGGGGCCAACGTCCTGACTTTC. Translating gives CASSTGGTSGANVLTF.

This clone was detected ten times or more. The chain uses TRBV29-1 and TRBJ1-1; TRBD1 might be the D (5 bases). The CDR3 totals 12 residues. Germline V lookup: CDR1 SQVTM, CDR2 ANQGSEA. The V gene lost 7 bases and the J gene lost 5 bases, with 14 bases spanning the gap. The CDR3 loop is CSGVPGRTEAFF. CDR3 coding DNA: TGCAGCGGCGTGCCAGGGCGGACTGAAGCTTTCTTT.

V usage is TRBV9 and J usage is TRBJ1-3; 7 nucleotides align to TRBD1. J was trimmed by 3 bases and V by 5 bases; bases with no gene match: 8. CDR1 and CDR2 (germline): SGDLS, YYNGEE. The CDR3 runs 15 residues. CDR3 protein: CASRPTGTSGNTIYF. The CDR3 DNA is TGTGCCAGCAGACCGACAGGGACAAGTGGAAACACCATATATTTT. Filled out from reference TRBV9 and TRBJ1-3, the complete variable domain reads DSGVTQTPKHLITATGQRVTLRCSPRSGDLSVYWYQQSLDQGLQFLIQYYNGEERAKGNILERFSAQQFPDLHSELNLSSLELGDSALYFCASRPTGTSGNTIYFGEGSWLTVV.

The V and J genes are TRBV6-2 or TRBV6-3 and TRBJ2-7, with 9 bases aligning to TRBD2. The length of the CDR3 is 18 residues. The V gene end was trimmed by 5 bases and the J gene end by 4 bases; junction bases not matched to a gene: 18. From germline, CDR1 is MNHEY and CDR2 SVGEGT. CDR3 nucleotide sequence: TGTGCCAGCAGTCGTAGCGGGAGTTTCCCGGTCGGTGTATACGAGCAGTACTTC. Amino acid sequence: CASSRSGSFPVGVYEQYF.

V gene TRBV3-1 (or the pseudogene TRBV3-2) combines with J gene TRBJ2-7; 12 bases align to TRBD2. From germline, CDR1 is LGHDT and CDR2 YNNKEL (reference sequence). The CDR3 extends over 17 amino acids. V lost 0 bases, J lost 1 base, and 4 bases stayed unmatched. The CDR3 DNA is TGTGCCAGCAGCCAAGAGAGACTAGCGGGAGTATCCTACGAGCAGTACTTC. As protein: CASSQERLAGVSYEQYF.

The V gene is TRBV6-1, the J gene TRBJ1-1, with 8 nucleotides matching TRBD1. V dropped 1 base and J dropped 2; count of bases not matched to a gene: 9. The germline V gene encodes CDR1 MNHNS and CDR2 SASEGT. The CDR3 is 17 amino acids. CDR3 nucleotide sequence: TGTGCCAGCAGTGAAGGGGTGTTTCAGGGGGCAAACACTGAAGCTTTCTTT. It codes for CASSEGVFQGANTEAFF.

The genes are TRBV6-6 and TRBJ2-3; 7 bases match TRBD1. Germline CDR1 MNHNY, CDR2 SVGAGI (reference sequence). Losses at the gene ends were 5 bases for V and 2 bases for J; bases not matched to a gene: 4. The CDR3 runs 14 residues. The CDR3 DNA reads TGTGCCAGCAGTCGAGACAGGGACACAGATACGCAGTATTTT. Residues: CASSRDRDTDTQYF.

The V call is TRBV10-3, the J call TRBJ2-7; 12 bases map to TRBD2. The V gene end was trimmed by 6 bases and the J gene end by 4 bases; junction bases not matched to a gene: 1. Germline V CDR1 and CDR2: ENHRY, SYGVKD. The CDR3 loop spans 13 amino acids. For the CDR3, the DNA is TGTGCCATCAGAGGACTAGCGGGATACGAGCAGTACTTC. Protein sequence: CAIRGLAGYEQYF.

The V gene is TRBV7-8, the J gene TRBJ2-7; 9 bases match TRBD1. Germline V CDR1 and CDR2: SGHVS, FQNEAQ. With 6 bases clipped from V and 0 bases from J, the junction kept 6 bases outside the gene matches. This CDR3 is built from 15 residues. CDR3 sequence reads: CASRPGTGSSYEQYF. The CDR3, as DNA: TGTGCCAGCAGGCCCGGGACAGGGAGCTCCTACGAGCAGTACTTC. Full variable domain (missing parts from reference TRBV7-8 and TRBJ2-7): GAGVSQSPRYKVAKRGQDVALRCDPISGHVSLFWYQQALGQGPEFLTYFQNEAQLDKSGLPSDRFFAERPEGSVSTLKIQRTQQEDSAVYLCASRPGTGSSYEQYFGPGTRLTVT.

V usage is TRBV28 and J usage is TRBJ1-4, with D perhaps TRBD1 (5 bases). The germline V and J ends were trimmed by 6 bases and 7 bases, with 21 bases remaining between them. Germline CDR1 and CDR2: MDHEN and SYDVKM. This CDR3 region has 16 residues. The CDR3 nucleotides are TGTGCCAGCAGCTCCTTTGGGGGGGTGATAGGTGAAAAACTGTTTTTT. Protein sequence: CASSSFGGVIGEKLFF.

For the CDR3, the DNA is TGTGCCAGCAGCTCCATGAGCTTTGTCACCGGGGAGCTGTTTTTT. The encoded protein is CASSSMSFVTGELFF. The chain employs TRBV7-9 and TRBJ2-2; no reliable D call. The CDR3 length is 15 residues. V lost 4 bases and J lost 4, with 13 bases in between. CDR1 and CDR2 from the germline V gene are SEHNR and FQNEAQ (reference sequence).